This TCR beta chain appears in the sequencing data of a study of chemoradiotherapy in HPV16-positive cancers. Regarding the study as a whole: HPV-specific T cells were functionally defined from only a couple of HPV16-positive patients.

The CDR3 contains 15 residues. V was pared by 8 bases and J by 3 bases, with 19 bases between. Germline V gene lookup returns CDR1 SNHLY and CDR2 FYNNEI. Some clones are missing from TCRdb's copy, which holds only in-frame ones; the method was immunoSEQ multiplex PCR. The profile shows 15,000 to 20,000 clones, 85% to 95% of them singletons. A remark on this clone: Its antigen remains unknown.

The receptor comes from a human donor with HPV-associated anogenital cancer. The rearrangement links TRBV2 to TRBJ1-2; weak D call: TRBD1 (6 bases). The material was blood, obtained from a patient who underwent chemoradiotherapy. The CDR3 loop is CASSYGAQGDYGYTF. In DNA form, the CDR3 reads TGTGCCAGCTCCTATGGTGCACAGGGCGACTATGGCTACACCTTC.